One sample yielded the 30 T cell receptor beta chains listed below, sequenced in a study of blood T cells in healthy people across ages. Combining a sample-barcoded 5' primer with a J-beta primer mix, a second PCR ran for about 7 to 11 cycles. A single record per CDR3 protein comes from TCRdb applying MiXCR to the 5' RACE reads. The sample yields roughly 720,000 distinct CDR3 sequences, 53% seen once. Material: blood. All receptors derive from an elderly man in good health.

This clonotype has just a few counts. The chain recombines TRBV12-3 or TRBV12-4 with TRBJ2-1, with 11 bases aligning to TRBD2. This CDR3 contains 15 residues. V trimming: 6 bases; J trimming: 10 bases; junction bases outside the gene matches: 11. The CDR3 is CASSPTSGSGGEQFF. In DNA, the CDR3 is TGTGCCAGCAGCCCCACTAGCGGGAGTGGGGGGGAGCAGTTCTTC.

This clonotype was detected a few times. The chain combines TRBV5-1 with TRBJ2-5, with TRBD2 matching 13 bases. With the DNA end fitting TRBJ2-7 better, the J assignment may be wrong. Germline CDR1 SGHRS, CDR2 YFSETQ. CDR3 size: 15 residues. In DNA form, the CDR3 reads TGCGCCAGCAGCTCGGGACTAGCGGGACTCAACGAGCAGTACTTC. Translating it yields CASSSGLAGLNEQYF.

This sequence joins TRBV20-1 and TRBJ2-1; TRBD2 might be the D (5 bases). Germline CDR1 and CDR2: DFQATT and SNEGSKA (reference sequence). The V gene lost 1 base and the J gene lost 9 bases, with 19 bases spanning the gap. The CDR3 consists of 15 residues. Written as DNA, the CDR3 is TGCAGTGCTAGAGTAGGGAGCAGCCAGCTCGGTGAGCAGTTCTTC. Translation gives CSARVGSSQLGEQFF.

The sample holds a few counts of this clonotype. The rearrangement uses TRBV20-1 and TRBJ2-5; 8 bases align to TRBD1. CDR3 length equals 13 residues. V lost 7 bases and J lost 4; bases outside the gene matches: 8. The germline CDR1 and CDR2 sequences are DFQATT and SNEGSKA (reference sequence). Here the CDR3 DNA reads TGCAGTGTGGGCCAGGGGGCGAGAGAGACCCAGTACTTC. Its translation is CSVGQGARETQYF.

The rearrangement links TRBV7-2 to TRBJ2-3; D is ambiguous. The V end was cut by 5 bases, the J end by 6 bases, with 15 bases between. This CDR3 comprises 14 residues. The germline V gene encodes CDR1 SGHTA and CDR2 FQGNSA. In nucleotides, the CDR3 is TGTGCCAGCAGCCCGGATATGGCTATGGATACGCAGTATTTT. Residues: CASSPDMAMDTQYF.

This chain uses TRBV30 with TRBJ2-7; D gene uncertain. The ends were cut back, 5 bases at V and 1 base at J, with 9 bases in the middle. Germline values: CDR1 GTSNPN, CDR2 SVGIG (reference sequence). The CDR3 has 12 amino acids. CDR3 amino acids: CAWVGPSYEQYF. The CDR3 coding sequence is TGTGCCTGGGTAGGGCCGTCCTACGAGCAGTACTTC. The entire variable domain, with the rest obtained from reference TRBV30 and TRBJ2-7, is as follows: SQTIHQWPATLVQPVGSPLSLECTVEGTSNPNLYWYRQAAGRGLQLLFYSVGIGQISSEVPQNLSASRPQDRQFILSSKKLLLSDSGFYLCAWVGPSYEQYFGPGTRLTVT.

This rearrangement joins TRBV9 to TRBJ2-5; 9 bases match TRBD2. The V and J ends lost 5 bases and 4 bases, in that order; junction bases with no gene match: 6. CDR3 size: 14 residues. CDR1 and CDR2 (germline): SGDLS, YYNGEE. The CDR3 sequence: CASSVAGGPETQYF. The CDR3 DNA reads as TGTGCCAGCAGTGTTGCGGGAGGGCCAGAGACCCAGTACTTC.

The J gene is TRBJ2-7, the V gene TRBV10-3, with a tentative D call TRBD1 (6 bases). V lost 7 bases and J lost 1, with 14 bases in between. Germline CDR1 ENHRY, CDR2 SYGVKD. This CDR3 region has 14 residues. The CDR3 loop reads CAITQTGTSYEQYF. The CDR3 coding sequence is TGTGCCATCACTCAAACCGGGACATCCTACGAGCAGTACTTC.

This CDR3 reads CSATFGRGNTEAFF. The CDR3 DNA reads as TGCAGCGCTACATTTGGGCGGGGGAACACTGAAGCTTTCTTT. V is TRBV29-1 and J is TRBJ1-1; D is uncertain. Germline V gives CDR1 SQVTM, CDR2 ANQGSEA. CDR3 length: 14 amino acids. Trimming removed 7 bases at V and 1 base at J, with 16 bases between.

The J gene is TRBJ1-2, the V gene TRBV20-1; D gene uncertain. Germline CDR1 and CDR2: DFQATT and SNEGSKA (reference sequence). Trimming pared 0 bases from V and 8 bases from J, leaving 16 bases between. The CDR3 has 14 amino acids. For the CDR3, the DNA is TGCAGTGCTAGAGATTTTGGACGTTACCTGGGCTACACCTTC. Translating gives CSARDFGRYLGYTF.

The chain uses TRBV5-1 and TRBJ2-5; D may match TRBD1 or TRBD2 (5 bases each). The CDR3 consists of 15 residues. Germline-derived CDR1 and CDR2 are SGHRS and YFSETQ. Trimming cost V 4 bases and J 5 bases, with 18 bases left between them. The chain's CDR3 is CASSRDASLGETQYF. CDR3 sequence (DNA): TGCGCCAGCAGCCGGGACGCCTCCCTTGGGGAGACCCAGTACTTC.

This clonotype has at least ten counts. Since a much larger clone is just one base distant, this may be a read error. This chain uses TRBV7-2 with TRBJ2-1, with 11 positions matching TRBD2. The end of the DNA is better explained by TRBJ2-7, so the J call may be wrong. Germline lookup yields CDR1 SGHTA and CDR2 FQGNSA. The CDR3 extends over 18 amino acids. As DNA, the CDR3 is TGTGCCAGCAGCTTGGGTAGCGGGAGGGCCAGGGCTTACAATGAGCAGTACTTC. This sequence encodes CASSLGSGRARAYNEQYF.

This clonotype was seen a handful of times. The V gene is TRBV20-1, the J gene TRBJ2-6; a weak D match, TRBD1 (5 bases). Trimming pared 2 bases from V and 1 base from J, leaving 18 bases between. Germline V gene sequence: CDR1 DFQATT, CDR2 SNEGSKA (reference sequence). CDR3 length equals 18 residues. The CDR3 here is CSARSPGIALSGANVLTF. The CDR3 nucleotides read TGCAGTGCTAGATCCCCAGGGATCGCCCTATCTGGGGCCAACGTCCTGACTTTC.

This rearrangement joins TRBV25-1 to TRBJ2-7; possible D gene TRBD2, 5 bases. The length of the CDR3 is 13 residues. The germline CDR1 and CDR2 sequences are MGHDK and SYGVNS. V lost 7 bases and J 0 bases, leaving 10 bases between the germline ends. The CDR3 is CASINSGSYEQYF. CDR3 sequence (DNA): TGTGCCAGCATTAACAGCGGCTCCTACGAGCAGTACTTC.

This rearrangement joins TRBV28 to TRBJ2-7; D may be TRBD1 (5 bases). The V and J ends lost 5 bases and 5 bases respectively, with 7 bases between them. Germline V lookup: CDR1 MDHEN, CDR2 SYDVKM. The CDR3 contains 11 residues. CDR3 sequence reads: CASSQTDEQYF. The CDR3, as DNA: TGTGCCAGCAGTCAGACAGACGAGCAGTACTTC.

The CDR3 nucleotides are TGTGCCAGCAGTTACTCGAGGGCCCGAACGAGCGGGAATTACAATGAGCAGTTCTTC. The encoded protein is CASSYSRARTSGNYNEQFF. The chain employs TRBV6-2 or TRBV6-3 and TRBJ2-1; TRBD2 agrees at 7 bases. Germline CDR1 and CDR2: MNHEY and SVGEGT. Trimming removed 0 bases from V and 4 bases from J; junction bases left unmatched: 15. The CDR3 covers 19 residues.

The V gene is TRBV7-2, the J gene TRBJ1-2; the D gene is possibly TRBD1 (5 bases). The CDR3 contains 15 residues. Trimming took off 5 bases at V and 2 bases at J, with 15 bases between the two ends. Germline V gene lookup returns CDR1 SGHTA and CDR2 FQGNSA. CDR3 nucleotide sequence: TGTGCCAGCAGCCCCGTTGAGGGGACCAACTATGGCTACACCTTC. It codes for CASSPVEGTNYGYTF.

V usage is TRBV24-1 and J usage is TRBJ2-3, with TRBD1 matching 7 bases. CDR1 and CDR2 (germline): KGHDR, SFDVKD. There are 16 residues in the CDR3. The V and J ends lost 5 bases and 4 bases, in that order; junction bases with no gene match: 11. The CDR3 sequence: CATSARRDSTADTQYF. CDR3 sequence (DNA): TGTGCCACCAGTGCCCGCCGGGACAGCACCGCAGATACGCAGTATTTT.

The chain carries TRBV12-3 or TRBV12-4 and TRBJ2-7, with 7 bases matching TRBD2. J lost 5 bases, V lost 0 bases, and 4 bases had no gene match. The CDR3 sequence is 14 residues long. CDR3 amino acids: CASSLAGGTHEQYF. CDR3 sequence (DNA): TGTGCCAGCAGTTTAGCGGGAGGGACTCACGAGCAGTACTTC.

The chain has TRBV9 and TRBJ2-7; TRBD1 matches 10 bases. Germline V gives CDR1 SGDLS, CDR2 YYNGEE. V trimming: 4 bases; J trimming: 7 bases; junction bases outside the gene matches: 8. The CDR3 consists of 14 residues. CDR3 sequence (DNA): TGTGCCAGCAGCATCTGGGACAGGGGAGGGGAGCAGTACTTC. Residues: CASSIWDRGGEQYF. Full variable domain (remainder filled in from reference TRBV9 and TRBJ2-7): DSGVTQTPKHLITATGQRVTLRCSPRSGDLSVYWYQQSLDQGLQFLIQYYNGEERAKGNILERFSAQQFPDLHSELNLSSLELGDSALYFCASSIWDRGGEQYFGPGTRLTVT.

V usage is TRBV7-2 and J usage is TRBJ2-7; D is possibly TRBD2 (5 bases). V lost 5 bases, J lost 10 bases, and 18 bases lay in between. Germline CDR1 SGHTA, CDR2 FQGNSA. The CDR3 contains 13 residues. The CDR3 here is CASSVDVGDGQYF. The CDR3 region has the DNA TGTGCCAGCAGCGTAGATGTGGGAGACGGCCAGTACTTC.

CDR3 sequence (DNA): TGCAGTGCTAGCAGTGGACAGGGGAGTTCACCCCTCCACTTT. Translating gives CSASSGQGSSPLHF. This chain joins TRBV20-1 and TRBJ1-6; 9 bases are a match to TRBD1. Losses at the gene ends were 3 bases for V and 9 bases for J; bases not matched to a gene: 6. From germline, CDR1 is DFQATT and CDR2 SNEGSKA (reference sequence). CDR3 length: 14 amino acids.

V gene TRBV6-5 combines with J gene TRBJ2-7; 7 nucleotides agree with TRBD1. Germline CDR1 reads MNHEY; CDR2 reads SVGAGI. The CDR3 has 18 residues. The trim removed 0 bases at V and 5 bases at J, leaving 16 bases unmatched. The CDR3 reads CASSYSTSVEGAGHEQYF. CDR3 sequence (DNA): TGTGCCAGCAGTTACTCGACTTCGGTTGAGGGGGCAGGACACGAGCAGTACTTC.

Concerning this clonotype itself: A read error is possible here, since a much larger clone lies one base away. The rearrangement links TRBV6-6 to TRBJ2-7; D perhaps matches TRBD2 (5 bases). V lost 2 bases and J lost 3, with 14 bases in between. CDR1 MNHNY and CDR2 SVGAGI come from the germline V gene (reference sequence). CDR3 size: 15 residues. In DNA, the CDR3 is TGTGCCAGCAGTTACGTGGCGAGAGGGCTCTACGAGCAGTACTTC. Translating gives CASSYVARGLYEQYF.

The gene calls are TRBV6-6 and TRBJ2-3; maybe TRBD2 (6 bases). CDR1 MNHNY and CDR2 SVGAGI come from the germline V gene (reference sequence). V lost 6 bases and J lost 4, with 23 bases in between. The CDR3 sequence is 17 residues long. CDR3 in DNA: TGTGCCAGCAGGCCACCCTTAGTGGGAGGAAGTGCAGATACGCAGTATTTT. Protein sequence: CASRPPLVGGSADTQYF.

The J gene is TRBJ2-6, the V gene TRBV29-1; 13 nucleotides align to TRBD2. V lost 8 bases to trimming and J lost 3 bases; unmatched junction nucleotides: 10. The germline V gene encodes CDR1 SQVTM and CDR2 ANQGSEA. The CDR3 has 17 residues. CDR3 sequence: CSPSGLAGVDGANVLTF. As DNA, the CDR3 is TGCAGCCCGTCTGGACTAGCGGGAGTAGATGGGGCCAACGTCCTGACTTTC.

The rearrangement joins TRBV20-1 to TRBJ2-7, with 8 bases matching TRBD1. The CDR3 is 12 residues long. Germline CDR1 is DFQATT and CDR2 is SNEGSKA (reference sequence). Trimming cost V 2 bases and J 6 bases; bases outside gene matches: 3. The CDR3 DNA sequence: TGCAGTGCTAGACCAGGGGGCATCGAGCAGTACTTC. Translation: CSARPGGIEQYF.

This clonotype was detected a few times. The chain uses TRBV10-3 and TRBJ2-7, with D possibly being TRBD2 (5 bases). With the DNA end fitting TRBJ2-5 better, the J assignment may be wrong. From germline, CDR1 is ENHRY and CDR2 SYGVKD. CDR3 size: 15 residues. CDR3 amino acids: CAIRGGIEGRETQYF. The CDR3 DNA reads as TGTGCCATCAGGGGCGGCATCGAGGGCAGGGAGACCCAGTACTTC.

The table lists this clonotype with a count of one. Here the CDR3 reads CASSLTSGIFVGNEQFF. The CDR3 nucleotides are TGTGCCAGCAGTTTGACTAGCGGCATATTTGTGGGGAATGAGCAGTTCTTC. V and J are TRBV6-6 and TRBJ2-1, with 9 bases identical to TRBD2. The length of the CDR3 is 17 residues. The trim removed 4 bases at V and 7 bases at J, leaving 14 bases unmatched. Germline CDR1 and CDR2: MNHNY and SVGAGI (reference sequence).

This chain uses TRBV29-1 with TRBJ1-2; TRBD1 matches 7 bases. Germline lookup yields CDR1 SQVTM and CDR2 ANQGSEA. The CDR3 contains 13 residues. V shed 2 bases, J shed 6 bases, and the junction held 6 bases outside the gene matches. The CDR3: CSVETTGYDGYTF. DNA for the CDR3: TGCAGCGTTGAAACGACAGGGTACGATGGCTACACCTTC.